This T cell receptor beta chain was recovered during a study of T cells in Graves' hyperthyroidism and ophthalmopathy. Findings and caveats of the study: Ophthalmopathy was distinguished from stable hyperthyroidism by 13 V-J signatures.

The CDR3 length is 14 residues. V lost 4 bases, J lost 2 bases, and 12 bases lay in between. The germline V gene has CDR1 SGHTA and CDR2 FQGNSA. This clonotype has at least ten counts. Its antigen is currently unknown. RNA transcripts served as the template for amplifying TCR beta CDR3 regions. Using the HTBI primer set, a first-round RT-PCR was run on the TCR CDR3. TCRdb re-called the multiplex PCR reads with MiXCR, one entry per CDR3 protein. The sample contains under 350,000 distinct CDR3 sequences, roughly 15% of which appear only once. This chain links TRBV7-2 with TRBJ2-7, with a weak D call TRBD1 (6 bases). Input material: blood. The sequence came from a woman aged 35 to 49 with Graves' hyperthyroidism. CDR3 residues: CASSSQGTAYEQYF. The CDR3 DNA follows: TGTGCCAGCAGCTCACAGGGTACTGCCTACGAGCAGTACTTC.